The next 7 T cell receptor beta chains were all read from a single sample in a study of blood T cells in healthy people across ages. A second PCR of roughly 6 to 12 cycles used a sample-barcoded 5' primer and a J-beta primer mix. TCRdb re-derived calls from the 5' RACE reads in MiXCR, one entry per CDR3 protein. The sample has 700,000 to 950,000 distinct CDR3 sequences; roughly 64% are singletons. Sequencing input: blood. These receptors came from a man aged 25-40 years in good health.

This clonotype showed up just a few times. The chain carries TRBV12-5 and TRBJ2-1; D is ambiguous. Trimming cost V 2 bases and J 8 bases, with 7 bases left between them. This CDR3 has 12 amino acids. Germline CDR1 reads LGHNT; CDR2 reads FRNRAP. CDR3 residues: CASGLREHEQFF. DNA of the CDR3: TGTGCTAGTGGTTTGAGGGAACATGAGCAGTTCTTC.

CDR3 nucleotides: TGCAGTGTTCCGTCCCCCGGGCGGGGGGCGTACTACAATGAGCAGTACTTC. Protein product: CSVPSPGRGAYYNEQYF. V usage is TRBV20-1 and J usage is TRBJ2-1, with 8 bases lining up with TRBD2. Gene TRBJ2-7 matches the end of the DNA better, so the J call may be wrong. The CDR3 is 17 amino acids. Per germline, CDR1 DFQATT and CDR2 SNEGSKA (reference sequence).

This chain uses TRBV29-1 with TRBJ2-3; 7 positions match TRBD2. Germline-derived CDR1 and CDR2 are SQVTM and ANQGSEA. The CDR3 contains 13 residues. DNA for the CDR3: TGCGGTCAAAGGGCTAGCGGTACAGATACGCAGTATTTT. It codes for CGQRASGTDTQYF.

The rearrangement uses TRBV11-2 and TRBJ2-7; D possibly corresponds to TRBD1 (5 bases). The closer fit of TRBJ2-5 to the DNA end suggests the J call may be wrong. The CDR3 has 14 amino acids. Germline V CDR1 and CDR2: SGHAT, FQNNGV. The CDR3 region is CASSSPPGWETQYF. The CDR3 DNA reads TGTGCCAGCAGCTCCCCCCCAGGGTGGGAGACCCAGTACTTC.

This clonotype was counted a few times. The chain uses TRBV4-3 and TRBJ2-1; D unresolved. V was pared by 2 bases and J by 6 bases, with 8 bases between. Germline V lookup: CDR1 LGHNA, CDR2 YSLEER. The CDR3 runs to 13 residues. Written as DNA, the CDR3 is TGCGCCAGCAGCCAACTGAGAACCAATGAGCAGTTCTTC. Translation: CASSQLRTNEQFF.

CDR3 nucleotide sequence: TGTGCCAGCAGCTGGCTAGCGGACCTATATATCGAGCAGTACTTC. Protein sequence: CASSWLADLYIEQYF. The genes are TRBV6-2 or TRBV6-3 and TRBJ2-7; 7 bases agree with TRBD2. The germline V gene has CDR1 MNHEY and CDR2 SVGEGT. With V trimmed by 6 bases and J by 6 bases, 14 bases remained unmatched. The CDR3 loop spans 15 amino acids.

The chain combines TRBV20-1 with TRBJ2-3; 14 positions agree with TRBD2. The CDR3 loop spans 17 amino acids. Germline V gene data show CDR1 as DFQATT and CDR2 as SNEGSKA (reference sequence). Unmatched junction bases numbered 12, after V lost 5 bases and J lost 5 bases. The CDR3 reads CSAPPGLAGEAGDTQYF. The CDR3 nucleotides read TGCAGTGCTCCGCCGGGACTAGCGGGAGAAGCAGGAGATACGCAGTATTTT.